The T cell receptor beta chain under discussion was sequenced for a study of blood T cell repertoires in COVID-19. Study background: Both acute and convalescent COVID-19 samples were obtained from the United States, Italy and Spain. Sources were T cells, B-cell-depleted T cells, or PBMCs; the material itself was cDNA or gDNA.

This clone appeared once. The CDR3 consists of 17 residues. As processed by the authors: Amplification with reference gene primers provided the estimates of nucleated cell counts. The repertoire was sequenced with immunoSEQ multiplex PCR; TCRdb's copy has only in-frame clones and lacks some. The V and J calls and clone size are taken from that table; D and trimming were inferred from the DNA. The sample consists of fewer than 70,000 clones, around nine tenths of them appearing once. The chain has TRBV12-2 and TRBJ2-5; the DNA was not compared with TRBD2, the D call given in the table. TRBV12-2 is shown as a pseudogene. The material sequenced was peripheral blood. This clonotype was sampled from a human donor in a cohort sampled during active COVID-19. The CDR3 coding sequence is TGTGCAAGTCGCTTGAGTTGGCGGGAGGGACGAGGGGAGACCCAGTACTTC. Translating it yields CASRLSWREGRGETQYF.